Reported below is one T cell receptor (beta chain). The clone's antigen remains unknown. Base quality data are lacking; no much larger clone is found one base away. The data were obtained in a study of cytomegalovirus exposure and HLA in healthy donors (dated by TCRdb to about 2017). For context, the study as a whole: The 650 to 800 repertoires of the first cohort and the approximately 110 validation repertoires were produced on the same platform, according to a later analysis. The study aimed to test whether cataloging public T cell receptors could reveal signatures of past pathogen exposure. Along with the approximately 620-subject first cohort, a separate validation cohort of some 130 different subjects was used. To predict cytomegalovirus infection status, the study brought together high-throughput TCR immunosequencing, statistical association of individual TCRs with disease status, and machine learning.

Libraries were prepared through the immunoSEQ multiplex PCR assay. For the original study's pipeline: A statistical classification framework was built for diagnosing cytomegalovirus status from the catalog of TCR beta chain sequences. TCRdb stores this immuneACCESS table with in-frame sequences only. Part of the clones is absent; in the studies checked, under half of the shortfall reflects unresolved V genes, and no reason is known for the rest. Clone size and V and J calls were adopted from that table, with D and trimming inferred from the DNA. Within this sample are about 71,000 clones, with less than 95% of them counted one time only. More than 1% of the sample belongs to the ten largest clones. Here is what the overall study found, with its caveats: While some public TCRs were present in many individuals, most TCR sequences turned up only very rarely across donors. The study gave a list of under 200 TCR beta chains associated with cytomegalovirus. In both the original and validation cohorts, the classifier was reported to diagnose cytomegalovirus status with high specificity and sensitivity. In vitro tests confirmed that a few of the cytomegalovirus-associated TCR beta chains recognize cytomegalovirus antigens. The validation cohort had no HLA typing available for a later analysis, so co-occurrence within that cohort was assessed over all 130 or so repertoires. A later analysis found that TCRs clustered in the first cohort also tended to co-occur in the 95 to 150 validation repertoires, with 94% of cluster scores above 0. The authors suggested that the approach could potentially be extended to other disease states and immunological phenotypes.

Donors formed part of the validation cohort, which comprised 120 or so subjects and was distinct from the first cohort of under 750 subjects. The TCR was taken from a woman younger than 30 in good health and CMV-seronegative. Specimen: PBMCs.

The CDR3: CASSYSDRVTKNIQYF. The bases read TGTGCCAGCAGTTACTCTGACAGAGTTACCAAAAACATTCAGTACTTC. Recombination connected TRBV6-7 to TRBJ2-4; the D region possibly corresponds to TRBD1 (5 bases align). TRBV6-7 is annotated as an ORF whose role is uncertain. Cut back by 0 bases and 2 bases, the V and J ends lie 11 bases apart. Spanning cysteine to phenylalanine, the CDR3 consists of 16 amino acids. The retained sequence is limited to the CDR3, 48 bases, with the frame set at the first base.